This T cell receptor beta chain appears in the sequencing data of a study of beta chain features in type 1 diabetes. About the study: Nearly 110,000,000 sorted cells were examined across all samples. Overall study results and limits: Reads derived from cDNA could over-represent cells showing high TCR expression. Lower insertion and higher deletion counts appeared at VDJ junctions in type 1 diabetes patients. Across all four CD4+ subsets, people with type 1 diabetes showed modestly shorter TCRB CDR3s.

This clone has only a few counts. The target antigen is unknown. CDR3 length: 18 residues. Expressed TCRB transcripts were sequenced, since all the RNA that had been isolated was reverse transcribed. Mean read depth for naive, central memory and regulatory T cell samples was 3 million to 4.5 million reads. Libraries were prepared by immunoSEQ multiplex PCR; TCRdb keeps only in-frame clonotypes and omits some of them. The sample records about 240,000 clones, approximately 15% being singletons. The source of this sequence is a man aged 25 to 40 with type 1 diabetes. This chain links TRBV21-1 with TRBJ1-1; the table gives TRBD1 as D, unverified against the DNA. TRBV21-1 is shown as a pseudogene. The sample comprised naive CD4+ T cells from blood. The CDR3 bases are TGTGCCAGCAGCAAAGTTTTTGAGGGGGAGCAAAGGAACACTGAAGCTTTCTTT. It is translated as CASSKVFEGEQRNTEAFF.